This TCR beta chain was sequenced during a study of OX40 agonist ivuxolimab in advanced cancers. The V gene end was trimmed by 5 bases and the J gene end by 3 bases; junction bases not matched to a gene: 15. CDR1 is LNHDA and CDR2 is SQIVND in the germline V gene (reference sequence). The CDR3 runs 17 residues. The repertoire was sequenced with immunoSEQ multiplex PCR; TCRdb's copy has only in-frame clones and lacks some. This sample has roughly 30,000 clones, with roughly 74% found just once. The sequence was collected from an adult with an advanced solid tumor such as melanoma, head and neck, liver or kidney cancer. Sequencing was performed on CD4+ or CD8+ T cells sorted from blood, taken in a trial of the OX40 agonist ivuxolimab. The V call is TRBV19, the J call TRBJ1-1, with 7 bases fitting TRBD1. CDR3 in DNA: TGTGCCAGTAGTCCCGGACAGGTAAAAAAAAAGGACACTGAAGCTTTCTTT. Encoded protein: CASSPGQVKKKDTEAFF.